This TCR beta chain was obtained from a study of cytomegalovirus exposure and HLA in healthy donors. Study-wide findings and caveats: Reportedly, HLA-A and HLA-B alleles of most subjects were accurately predicted from TCR beta.

The study ran its PCR with 60 Vbeta and 13 Jbeta primers. Only in-frame clones appear in the TCRdb table, and some are missing; sequencing was by immunoSEQ multiplex PCR. This sample has under 200,000 clones, with roughly 80% found just once. Germline CDR1 reads SGHNT; CDR2 reads YYREEE (reference sequence). Between the trimmed V and J ends, which lost 4 bases and 1 base, there was a span of 18 bases. The length of the CDR3 is 16 residues. Points on this clone: Its specificity is not known.

V is TRBV5-4 and J is TRBJ2-7; a weak D match, TRBD2 (7 bases). This clonotype was obtained from a male donor in good health and CMV-seropositive. The sequenced sample was PBMCs. Here the CDR3 reads CASSRGGPGESYEQYF. CDR3 coding DNA: TGTGCCAGCAGCAGGGGGGGGCCCGGGGAATCCTACGAGCAGTACTTC.